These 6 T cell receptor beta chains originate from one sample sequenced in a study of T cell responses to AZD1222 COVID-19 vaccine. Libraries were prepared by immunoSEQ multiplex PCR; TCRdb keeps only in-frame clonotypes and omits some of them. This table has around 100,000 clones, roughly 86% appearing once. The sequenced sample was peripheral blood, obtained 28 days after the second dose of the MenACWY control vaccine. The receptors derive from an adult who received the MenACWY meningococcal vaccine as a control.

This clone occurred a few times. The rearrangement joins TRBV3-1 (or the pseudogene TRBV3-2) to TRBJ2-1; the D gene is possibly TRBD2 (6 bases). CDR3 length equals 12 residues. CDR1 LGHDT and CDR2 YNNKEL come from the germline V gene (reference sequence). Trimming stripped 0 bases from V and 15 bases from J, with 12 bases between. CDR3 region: CASSQDQGLLFF. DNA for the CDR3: TGTGCCAGCAGCCAAGATCAGGGACTCCTGTTCTTC.

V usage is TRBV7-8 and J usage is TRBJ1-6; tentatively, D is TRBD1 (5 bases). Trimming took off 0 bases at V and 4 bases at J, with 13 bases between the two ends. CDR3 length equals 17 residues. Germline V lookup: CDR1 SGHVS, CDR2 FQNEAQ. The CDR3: CASSLALGGPYNSPLHF. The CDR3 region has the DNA TGTGCCAGCAGCTTAGCGCTTGGGGGACCTTATAATTCACCCCTCCACTTT.

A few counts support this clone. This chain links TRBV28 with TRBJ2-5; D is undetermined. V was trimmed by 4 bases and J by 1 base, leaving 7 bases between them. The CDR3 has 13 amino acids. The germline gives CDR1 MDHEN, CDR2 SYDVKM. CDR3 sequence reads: CASSSSLQETQYF. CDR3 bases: TGTGCCAGCAGTTCCAGCCTCCAAGAGACCCAGTACTTC.

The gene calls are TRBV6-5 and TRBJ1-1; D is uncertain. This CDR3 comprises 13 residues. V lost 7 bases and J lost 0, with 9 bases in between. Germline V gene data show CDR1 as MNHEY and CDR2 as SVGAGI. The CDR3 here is CASMLTVNTEAFF. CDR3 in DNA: TGTGCCAGCATGTTGACCGTGAACACTGAAGCTTTCTTT.

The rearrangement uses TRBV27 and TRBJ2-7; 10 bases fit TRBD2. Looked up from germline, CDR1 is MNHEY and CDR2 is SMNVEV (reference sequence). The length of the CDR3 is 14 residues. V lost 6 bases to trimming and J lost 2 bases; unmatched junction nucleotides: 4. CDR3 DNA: TGTGCCAGCAGGAGCGGGGGGGGTACCTACGAGCAGTACTTC. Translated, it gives CASRSGGGTYEQYF.

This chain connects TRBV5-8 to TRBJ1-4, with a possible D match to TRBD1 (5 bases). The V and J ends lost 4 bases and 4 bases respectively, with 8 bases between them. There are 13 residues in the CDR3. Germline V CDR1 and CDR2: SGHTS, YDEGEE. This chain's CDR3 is CASSRDYNEKLFF. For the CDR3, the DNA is TGTGCCAGCAGCCGGGACTATAATGAAAAACTGTTTTTT. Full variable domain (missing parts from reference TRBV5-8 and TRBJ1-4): EAGVTQSPTHLIKTRGQQATLRCSPISGHTSVYWYQQALGLGLQFLLWYDEGEERNRGNFPPRFSGRQFPNYSSELNVNALELEDSALYLCASSRDYNEKLFFGSGTQLSVL.